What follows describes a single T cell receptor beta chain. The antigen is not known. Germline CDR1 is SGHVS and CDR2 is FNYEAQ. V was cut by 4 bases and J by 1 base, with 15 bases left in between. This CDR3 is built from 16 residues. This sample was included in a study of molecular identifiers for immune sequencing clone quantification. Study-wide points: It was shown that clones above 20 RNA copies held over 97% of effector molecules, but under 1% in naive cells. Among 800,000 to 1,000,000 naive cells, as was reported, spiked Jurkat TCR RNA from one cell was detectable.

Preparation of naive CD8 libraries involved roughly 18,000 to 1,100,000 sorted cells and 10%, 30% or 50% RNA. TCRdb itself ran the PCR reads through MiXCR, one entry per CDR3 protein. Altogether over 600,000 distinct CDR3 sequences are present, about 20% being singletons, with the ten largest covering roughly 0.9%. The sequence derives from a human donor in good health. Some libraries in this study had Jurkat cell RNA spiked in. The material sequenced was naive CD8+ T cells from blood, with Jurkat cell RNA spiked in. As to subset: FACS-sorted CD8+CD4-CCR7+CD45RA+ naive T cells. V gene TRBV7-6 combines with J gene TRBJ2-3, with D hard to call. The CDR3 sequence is CASSWIESQGTDTQYF. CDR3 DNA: TGTGCCAGCAGCTGGATTGAAAGCCAAGGCACAGATACGCAGTATTTT.